This TCR beta chain was sequenced in a study of blood T cell repertoires in COVID-19. Study in general: Acute and convalescent COVID-19 samples came from the United States, Italy and Spain. T cells, B-cell-depleted T cells, or PBMCs provided the cDNA or gDNA that served as material.

Germline V lookup: CDR1 SGHNT, CDR2 YENEEA. Deletions cut 6 bases from V and 1 base from J, with 15 bases between. The CDR3 consists of 15 residues. Original data processing: Quantification of nucleated cells was approximated via reference gene primer amplification. The protocol was immunoSEQ multiplex PCR, while the TCRdb copy is restricted to in-frame clones and leaves out a portion. Clonal size and the V and J genes are those of that table, whereas D and trimming came from the DNA. Here the sample spans a few hundred thousand clones, 85% to 90% being singletons. Seattle enrolled patients during active infection and tracked them longitudinally.

The chain employs TRBV11-3 and TRBJ1-1; a possible D gene is TRBD1 (6 bases). The sequence was collected from a man aged 18 to 29 with COVID-19, enrolled during active disease. Sequencing input: peripheral blood. The CDR3 loop is CASSRPGTTNTEAFF. The CDR3 nucleotides read TGTGCCAGCAGTCGCCCTGGGACAACGAACACTGAAGCTTTCTTT.